The present T cell receptor beta chain was sequenced within a study of identifying expanded T cells in peripheral blood. Overall study results and limits: Approximately 2-week clone count variance significantly increased as total template count grew. Over approximately two and four weeks, about 17 and 20 clones changed, versus around 1.2 between replicates.

J lost 3 bases, V lost 2 bases, and 13 bases had no gene match. Germline CDR1 reads MGHRA; CDR2 reads YSYEKL. This CDR3 has 17 residues. Notes on this clone: The antigen is unknown.

Profiled with immunoSEQ multiplex PCR; TCRdb holds only in-frame clones, not every one. The profile shows 58,000 or so clones, over 80% of them singletons. This TCR was recovered from a person aged 18 to 69 in good health. The chain recombines TRBV4-1 with TRBJ2-7; TRBD2 agrees at 7 bases. Sequences were obtained from blood. The CDR3: CASSQNSLASTYYEQYF. DNA for the CDR3: TGCGCCAGCAGCCAAAACTCACTAGCGTCTACTTACTACGAGCAGTACTTC.